The 13 T cell receptor beta chains reported below all come from one sample, sequenced in a study of CXCR3-negative and CXCR3-positive naive CD8 T cells. Each TRB cDNA library was prepared by 5' RACE (with UMI labels). With the 5' RACE reads reprocessed, TCRdb shows one record per CDR3 protein and no DNA. This repertoire includes 8,000 to 9,500 distinct CDR3 sequences. The sequenced material came from naive CXCR3- CD8+ T cells from blood. Described subset: CD45RO-CCR7+CD27+CD95- naive CD8+ T cells lacking CXCR3 (TNR3-). These receptor sequences come from a human donor in good health. Some clones in this sample may be carry-over from other donors' samples.

This rearrangement joins TRBV29-1 to TRBJ1-1. Germline V lookup: CDR1 SQVTM, CDR2 ANQGSEA. This CDR3 spans 12 amino acids. The CDR3 spells CSVQDSGFEAFF.

This clonotype is deemed medium-sized (0.01 to 0.1%) by its frequency. The chain couples TRBV4-1 to TRBJ1-1; TCRdb gives TRBD1 as the D gene, but with no DNA this cannot be confirmed. Germline V gene lookup returns CDR1 MGHRA and CDR2 YSYEKL. There are 13 residues in the CDR3. The CDR3 loop reads CASSQGRNTEAFF.

V is TRBV5-4 and J is TRBJ1-2; TCRdb's assignment of TRBD1 cannot be checked, as there is no DNA. The CDR3 runs to 14 residues. Germline V gene sequence: CDR1 SGHNT, CDR2 YYREEE (reference sequence). Here the CDR3 reads CASSFPGRNYGYTF.

The V gene is TRBV5-1, the J gene TRBJ1-1. Germline V lookup: CDR1 SGHRS, CDR2 YFSETQ. The CDR3 totals 15 residues. CDR3 sequence reads: CASSLEVGGRTEAFF.

This chain connects TRBV7-9 to TRBJ2-3; TCRdb indicates TRBD2, and absent DNA this call remains unverified. The germline CDR1 and CDR2 sequences are SEHNR and FQNEAQ (reference sequence). The CDR3 consists of 17 residues. This chain's CDR3 is CASSSRLAGPSTDTQYF.

The CDR3 region is CSVEDPGQGVFNEQYF. The V call is TRBV29-1, the J call TRBJ2-7; lacking DNA, the TRBD1 call made by TCRdb goes unchecked. The CDR3 spans 16 residues. Germline CDR1 and CDR2: SQVTM and ANQGSEA.

This clonotype is deemed medium-sized by its frequency. Here the CDR3 reads CASSPGTSVTNEQFF. This chain links TRBV7-9 with TRBJ2-1; TCRdb lists TRBD2, though no DNA is available to test this call. CDR3 length: 15 residues. Germline V gene sequence: CDR1 SEHNR, CDR2 FQNEAQ (reference sequence).

V and J are TRBV2 and TRBJ2-1; TCRdb reports TRBD2, a call that lacks DNA to check it against. CDR3 size: 15 residues. Germline lookup yields CDR1 SNHLY and CDR2 FYNNEI. CDR3 amino acids: CASATSGGTYNEQFF.

The V call is TRBV29-1, the J call TRBJ2-1; absent DNA, TCRdb's TRBD1 call cannot be checked. Looked up from germline, CDR1 is SQVTM and CDR2 is ANQGSEA. The CDR3 is 14 amino acids. The chain's CDR3 is CSVEGGQTNNEQFF.

By frequency, this clonotype is medium-sized. The chain is built from TRBV28 and TRBJ2-7; as DNA is missing, the TRBD1 call by TCRdb cannot be tested. This CDR3 has 13 amino acids. Germline V gene lookup returns CDR1 MDHEN and CDR2 SYDVKM. CDR3 region: CASRETGAYEQYF.

By frequency, this clonotype is medium-sized (0.01 to 0.1%). The chain links TRBV29-1 to TRBJ1-2; the D call of TRBD1 rests on TCRdb alone, since no DNA is present to check it. The germline CDR1 and CDR2 sequences are SQVTM and ANQGSEA. The CDR3 extends over 12 amino acids. This CDR3 is CSVAGVEYGYTF.

V gene TRBV4-1 combines with J gene TRBJ2-1; TCRdb selects TRBD1, and the lack of DNA leaves this call unchecked. Germline V gene data show CDR1 as MGHRA and CDR2 as YSYEKL. The CDR3 is made up of 14 amino acids. The chain's CDR3 is CASSLPGQGNEQFF.

The rearrangement uses TRBV6-5 and TRBJ2-1. The V gene's germline CDR1 is MNHEY and CDR2 SVGAGI. The CDR3 runs 13 residues. The CDR3 sequence is CASSYGYGNEQFF.